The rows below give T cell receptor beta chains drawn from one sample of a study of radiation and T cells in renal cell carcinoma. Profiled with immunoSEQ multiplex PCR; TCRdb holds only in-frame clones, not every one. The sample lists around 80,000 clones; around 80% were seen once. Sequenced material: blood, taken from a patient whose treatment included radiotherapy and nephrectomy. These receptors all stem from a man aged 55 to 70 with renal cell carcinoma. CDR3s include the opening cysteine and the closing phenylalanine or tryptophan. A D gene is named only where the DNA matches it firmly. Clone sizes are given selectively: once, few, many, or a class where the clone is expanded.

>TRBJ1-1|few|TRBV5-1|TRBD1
TGCGCCAGCAGCTTGGAGACAGGGGATCGGGCTTTCTTT
CASSLETGDRAFF
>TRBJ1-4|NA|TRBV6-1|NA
TGTGCCAGCAGAGGGGTTGACTCAACTAATGAAAAACTGTTTTTT
CASRGVDSTNEKLFF
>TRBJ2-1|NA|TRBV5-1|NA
TGCGCCAGCAGCTTACGGGCGGGGAGCTCCTACAATGAGCAGTTCTTC
CASSLRAGSSYNEQFF
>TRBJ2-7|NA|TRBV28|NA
TGTGCCAGCAGTCCAGGGGCCCTTGACCGGGAGCAGTACTTC
CASSPGALDREQYF
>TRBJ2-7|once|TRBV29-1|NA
TGCAGCGTTGCCGGGAACTCCTACGAGCAGTACTTC
CSVAGNSYEQYF
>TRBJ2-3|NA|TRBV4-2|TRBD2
TGTGCCAGCAGCCAAGATCCCGCGGGGGGAGTGGGCACAGATACGCAGTATTTT
CASSQDPAGGVGTDTQYF
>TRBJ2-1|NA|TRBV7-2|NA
TGTGCCAGCAGCTTATCCGGCGGGGCCTACAATGAGCAGTTCTTC
CASSLSGGAYNEQFF
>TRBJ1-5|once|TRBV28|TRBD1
TGTGCCAGCAGGTCAACCGGGACAGGGTATCAGCCCCAGCATTTT
CASRSTGTGYQPQHF
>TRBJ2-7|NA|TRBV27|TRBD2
TGTGCCAGCAGTTTAAAGAGACTAGCGGATTACTCCTACGAGCAGTACTTC
CASSLKRLADYSYEQYF
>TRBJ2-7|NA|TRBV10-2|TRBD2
TGCGCCAGCACGTTAGCGGGATCAACCTACGAGCAGTACTTC
CASTLAGSTYEQYF
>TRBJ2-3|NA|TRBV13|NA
TGTGCCAGCAGCTTTCGACGGGACACAGATACGCAGTATTTT
CASSFRRDTDTQYF
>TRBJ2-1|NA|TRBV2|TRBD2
TGTGCCAGCAGACCCGCCGGGGGGGCCTACAATGAGCAGTTCTTC
CASRPAGGAYNEQFF
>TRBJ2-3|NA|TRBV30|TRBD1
TGTGCCTGGGGACAGGGTTTAGGAGATACGCAGTATTTT
CAWGQGLGDTQYF
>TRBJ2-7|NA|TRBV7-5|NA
TGTGTCAGAACTCCCGGACCGCGTAGGTACGAGCAGTACTTC
CVRTPGPRRYEQYF
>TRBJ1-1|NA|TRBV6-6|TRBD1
TGTGCCAGCAGTGGACGGACAGGGGGCACTGAAGCTTTCTTT
CASSGRTGGTEAFF
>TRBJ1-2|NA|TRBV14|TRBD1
TGTGCCAGCAGCCTGACAGGGGTGAGAGGCTACACCTTC
CASSLTGVRGYTF
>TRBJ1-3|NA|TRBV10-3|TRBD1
TGTGCCGCGACGGGACAGGGCGACTCTGGAAACACCATATATTTT
CAATGQGDSGNTIYF
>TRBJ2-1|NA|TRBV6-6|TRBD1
TGTGCCAGCAGTAGCACAGGGGGCAGGGCGAATGAGCAGTTCTTC
CASSSTGGRANEQFF
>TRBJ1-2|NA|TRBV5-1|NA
TGCGCCAGCAGCGTGGGGGAGATCTATGGCTACACCTTC
CASSVGEIYGYTF
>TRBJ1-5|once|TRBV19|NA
TGTGCCAGTAATCCATCGGGGGGCAGGGGCAGCAATCAGCCCCAGCATTTT
CASNPSGGRGSNQPQHF
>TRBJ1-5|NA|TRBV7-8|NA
TGTGCCAGCAGCTCTGGAATAGATCAGCCCCAGCATTTT
CASSSGIDQPQHF
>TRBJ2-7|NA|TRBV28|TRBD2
TGTGCCAGCAGCTCGACCTATAGCGGGCTTATTTACGAGCAGTACTTC
CASSSTYSGLIYEQYF
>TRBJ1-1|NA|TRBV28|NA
TGTGCCAGCAGTTCGGGCCCCCCCAGAAGTGCTGAAGCTTTCTTT
CASSSGPPRSAEAFF
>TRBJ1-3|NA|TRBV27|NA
TGTGCCAGCAGGCGGTCAGGGGCCCAATCGGTTGGAAACACCATATATTTT
CASRRSGAQSVGNTIYF
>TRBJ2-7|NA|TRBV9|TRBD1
TGTGCCAGCAGCGTAGAGGGGGCATCTGCCTACGAGCAGTACTTC
CASSVEGASAYEQYF
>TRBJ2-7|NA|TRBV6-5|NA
TGTGCCAGCAGTTACCGAAGGGGATCCTACGAGCAGTACTTC
CASSYRRGSYEQYF
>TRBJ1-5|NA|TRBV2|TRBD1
TGTGCCAGCAGTGGCCAGGGGGGCTTCAATCAGCCCCAGCATTTT
CASSGQGGFNQPQHF
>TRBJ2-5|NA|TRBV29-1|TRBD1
TGCAGCGCGAAGGACAGGGTCCAAGAGACCCAGTACTTC
CSAKDRVQETQYF
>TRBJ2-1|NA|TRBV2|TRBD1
TGTGCCAGCAGGACTCGACAGGGGGTGGGGAATGAGCAGTTCTTC
CASRTRQGVGNEQFF
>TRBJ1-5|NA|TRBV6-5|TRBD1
TGTGCCAGCAGGCACAGGGGTTTAGGCAATCAGCCCCAGCATTTT
CASRHRGLGNQPQHF
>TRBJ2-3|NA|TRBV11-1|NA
TGTGCCAGCAGCTTTAACAGGTTCTCGCAAACAGATACGCAGTATTTT
CASSFNRFSQTDTQYF
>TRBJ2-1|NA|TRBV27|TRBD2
TGTGCCACCCAGTTGGGGACCGGGACTAGCGGGATTTGGGGGAGTGAGCAGTTCTTC
CATQLGTGTSGIWGSEQFF
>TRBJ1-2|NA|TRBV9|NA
TGTGCCAGCAGCGTAGGCGCGAGCTACACCTTC
CASSVGASYTF
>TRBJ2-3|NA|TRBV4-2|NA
TGTGCCAGCAGCCAAGCCCCCCAGCGCCTCACTAGCACAGATACGCAGTATTTT
CASSQAPQRLTSTDTQYF
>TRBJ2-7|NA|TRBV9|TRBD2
TGTGCCAGCAGCCCTGATAGCGGGAGTATGGGGGAGCAGTACTTC
CASSPDSGSMGEQYF
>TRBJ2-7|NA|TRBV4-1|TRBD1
TGCGCCAGCAGCCCCATAGGGGCAGGGGGCTACGAGCAGTACTTC
CASSPIGAGGYEQYF
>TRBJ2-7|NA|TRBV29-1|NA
TGCAGCGTTGAAGCTCATGGTGGCGGGACGGCTACCTACGAGCAGTACTTC
CSVEAHGGGTATYEQYF
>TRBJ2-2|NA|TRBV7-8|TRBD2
TGTGCCAGCAGATTAACTAGCGGGAGAAACACCGGGGAGCTGTTTTTT
CASRLTSGRNTGELFF
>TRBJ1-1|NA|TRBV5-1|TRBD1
TGCGCCAGCAGCCGGGACAGCGGGAACACTGAAGCTTTCTTT
CASSRDSGNTEAFF
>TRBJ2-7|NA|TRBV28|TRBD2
TGTGCCACGCAACTAGCGGGAGGGCCGGTACGAGGCGAGCAGTACTTC
CATQLAGGPVRGEQYF
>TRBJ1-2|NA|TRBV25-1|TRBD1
TGTGCCAGCAGTGGGACAGGGACGGATGGCTACACCTTC
CASSGTGTDGYTF
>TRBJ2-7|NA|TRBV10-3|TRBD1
TGTGCCATCAGTGGGAAGGACAGGAGGAACGAGCAGTACTTC
CAISGKDRRNEQYF
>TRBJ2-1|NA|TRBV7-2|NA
TGTGCCAGCTCCCTGGGGCGGTACAATGAGCAGTTCTTC
CASSLGRYNEQFF
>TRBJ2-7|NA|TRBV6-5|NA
TGTGCCAGCAGCGTCTCTACAGGGGAGGGATACGAGCAGTACTTC
CASSVSTGEGYEQYF
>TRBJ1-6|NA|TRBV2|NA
TGTGCCAGCAGTGAAATAGGGAATTCACCCCTCCACTTT
CASSEIGNSPLHF
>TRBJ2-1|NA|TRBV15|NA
TGTGCCACCAGGAAGGGATCCGGCCCCAATAGCAATGAGCAGTTCTTC
CATRKGSGPNSNEQFF
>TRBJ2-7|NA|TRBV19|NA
TGTGCCAGTAGTAGCCAGGGCGGGTACGGGTACGAGCAGTACTTC
CASSSQGGYGYEQYF
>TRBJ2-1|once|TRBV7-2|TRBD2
TGTGCCAGCAGCTTCCAGCGGGACTATGAGCAGTTCTTC
CASSFQRDYEQFF
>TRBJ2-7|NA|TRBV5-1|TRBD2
TGCGCCAGCAGCTTGGAGCTAGCGGGGTCCTACGAGCAGTACTTC
CASSLELAGSYEQYF
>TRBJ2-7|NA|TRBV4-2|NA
TGTGCCAGCAGCCAAGGCCCGGGTAGGGAGCCGTCCTACGAGCAGTACTTC
CASSQGPGREPSYEQYF
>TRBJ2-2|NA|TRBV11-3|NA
TGTGCCAGCAGCTTAGAAGGTGGCTTCGGGGAGCTGTTTTTT
CASSLEGGFGELFF
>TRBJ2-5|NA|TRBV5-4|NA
TGTGCCAGCAGGAGATCGTACCAAGAGACCCAGTACTTC
CASRRSYQETQYF
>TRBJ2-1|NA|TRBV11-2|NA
TGTGCCAGCAGCCCAAACGGCTACAATGAGCAGTTCTTC
CASSPNGYNEQFF
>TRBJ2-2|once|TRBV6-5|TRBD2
TGTGCCACCCTAATGCTAGCGGTTAACACCGGGGAGCTGTTTTTT
CATLMLAVNTGELFF
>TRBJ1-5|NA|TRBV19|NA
TGTGCCAGTACCTGGACCGCCTATAGCAATCAGCCCCAGCATTTT
CASTWTAYSNQPQHF
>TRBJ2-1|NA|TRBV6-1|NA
TGTGCCAGCAGTAAAAGAGAGGCAGCTTCCCAGGAGCAGTTCTTC
CASSKREAASQEQFF